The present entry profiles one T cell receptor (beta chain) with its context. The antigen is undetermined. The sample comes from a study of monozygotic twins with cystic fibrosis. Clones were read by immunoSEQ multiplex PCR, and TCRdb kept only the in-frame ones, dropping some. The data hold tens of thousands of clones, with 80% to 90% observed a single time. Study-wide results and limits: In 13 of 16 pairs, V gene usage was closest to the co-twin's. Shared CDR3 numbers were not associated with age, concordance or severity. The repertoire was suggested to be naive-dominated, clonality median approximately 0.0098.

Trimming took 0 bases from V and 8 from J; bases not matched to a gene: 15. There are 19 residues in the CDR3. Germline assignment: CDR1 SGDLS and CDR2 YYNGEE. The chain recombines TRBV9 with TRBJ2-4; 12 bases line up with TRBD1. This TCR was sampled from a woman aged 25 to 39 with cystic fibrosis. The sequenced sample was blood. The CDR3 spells CASSVGGLGGQGARDIQYF. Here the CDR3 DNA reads TGTGCCAGCAGCGTAGGCGGCTTAGGGGGACAGGGGGCGCGGGACATTCAGTACTTC.